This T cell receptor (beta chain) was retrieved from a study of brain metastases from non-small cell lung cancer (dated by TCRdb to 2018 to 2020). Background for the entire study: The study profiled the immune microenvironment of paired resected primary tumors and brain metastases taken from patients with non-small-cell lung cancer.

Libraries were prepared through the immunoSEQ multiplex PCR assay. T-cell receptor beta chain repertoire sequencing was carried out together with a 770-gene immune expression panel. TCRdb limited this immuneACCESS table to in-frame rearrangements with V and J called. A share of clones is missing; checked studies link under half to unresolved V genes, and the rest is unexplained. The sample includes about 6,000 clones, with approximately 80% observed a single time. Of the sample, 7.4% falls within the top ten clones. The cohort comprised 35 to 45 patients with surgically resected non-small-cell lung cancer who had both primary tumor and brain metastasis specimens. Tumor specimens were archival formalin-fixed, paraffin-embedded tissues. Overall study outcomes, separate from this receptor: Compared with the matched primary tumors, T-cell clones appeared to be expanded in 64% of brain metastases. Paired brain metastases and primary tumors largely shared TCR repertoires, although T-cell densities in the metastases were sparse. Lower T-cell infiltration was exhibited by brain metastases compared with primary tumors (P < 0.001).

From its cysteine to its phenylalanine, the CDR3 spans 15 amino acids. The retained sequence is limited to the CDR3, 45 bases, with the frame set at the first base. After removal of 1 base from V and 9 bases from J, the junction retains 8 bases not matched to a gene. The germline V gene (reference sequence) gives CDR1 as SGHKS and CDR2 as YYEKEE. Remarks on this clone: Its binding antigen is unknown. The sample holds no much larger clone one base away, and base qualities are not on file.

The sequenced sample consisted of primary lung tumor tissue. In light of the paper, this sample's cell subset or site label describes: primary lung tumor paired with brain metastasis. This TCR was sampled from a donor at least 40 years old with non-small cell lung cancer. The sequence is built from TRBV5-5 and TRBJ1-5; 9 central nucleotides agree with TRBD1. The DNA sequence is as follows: TGTGCCAGCAGCTTGTTCGAACAGGGGGCTTCGCCCCAGCATTTT. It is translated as CASSLFEQGASPQHF.